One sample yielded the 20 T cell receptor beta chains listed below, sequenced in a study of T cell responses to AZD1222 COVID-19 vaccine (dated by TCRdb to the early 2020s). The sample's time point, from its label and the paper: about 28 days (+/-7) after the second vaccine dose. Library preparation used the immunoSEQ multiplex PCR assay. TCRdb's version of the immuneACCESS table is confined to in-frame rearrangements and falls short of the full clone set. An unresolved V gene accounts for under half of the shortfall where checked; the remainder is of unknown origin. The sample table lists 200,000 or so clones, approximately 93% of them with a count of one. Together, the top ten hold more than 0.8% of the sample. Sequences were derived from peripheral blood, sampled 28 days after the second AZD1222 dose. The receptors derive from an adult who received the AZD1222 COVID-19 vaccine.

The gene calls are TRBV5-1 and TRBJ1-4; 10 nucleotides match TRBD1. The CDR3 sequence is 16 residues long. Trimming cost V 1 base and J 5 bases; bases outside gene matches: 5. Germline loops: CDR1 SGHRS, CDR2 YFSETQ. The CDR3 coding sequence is TGCGCCAGCAGCTTGTCTCCGGGACAGGGGAATGAAAAACTGTTTTTT. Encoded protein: CASSLSPGQGNEKLFF.

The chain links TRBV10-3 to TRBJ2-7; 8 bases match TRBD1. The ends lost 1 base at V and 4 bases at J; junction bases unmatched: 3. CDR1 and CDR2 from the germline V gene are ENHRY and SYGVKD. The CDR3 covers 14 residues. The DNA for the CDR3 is TGTGCCATCAGTGAGTTCGACAGGGGATACGAGCAGTACTTC. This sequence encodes CAISEFDRGYEQYF.

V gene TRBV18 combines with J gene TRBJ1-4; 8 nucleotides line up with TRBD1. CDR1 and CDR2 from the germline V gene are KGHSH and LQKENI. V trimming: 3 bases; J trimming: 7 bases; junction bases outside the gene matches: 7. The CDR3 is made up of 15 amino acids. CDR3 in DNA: TGTGCCAGCTCACCGACGGACAGGGCGGGTGAAAAACTGTTTTTT. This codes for CASSPTDRAGEKLFF.

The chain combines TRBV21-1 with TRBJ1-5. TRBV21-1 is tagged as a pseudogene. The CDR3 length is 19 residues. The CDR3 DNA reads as TGTGCCAGCAGTAGGAACCGGACCCTCGCCTTCTATAGCAATCAGCCCCAGCATTTT. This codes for CASSRNRTLAFYSNQPQHF.

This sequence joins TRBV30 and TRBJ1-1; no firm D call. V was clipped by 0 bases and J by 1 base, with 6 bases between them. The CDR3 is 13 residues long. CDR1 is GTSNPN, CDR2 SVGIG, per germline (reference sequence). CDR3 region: CAWSVQENTEAFF. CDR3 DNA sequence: TGTGCCTGGAGTGTACAAGAGAACACTGAAGCTTTCTTT. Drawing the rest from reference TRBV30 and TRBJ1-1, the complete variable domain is SQTIHQWPATLVQPVGSPLSLECTVEGTSNPNLYWYRQAAGRGLQLLFYSVGIGQISSEVPQNLSASRPQDRQFILSSKKLLLSDSGFYLCAWSVQENTEAFFGQGTRLTVV.

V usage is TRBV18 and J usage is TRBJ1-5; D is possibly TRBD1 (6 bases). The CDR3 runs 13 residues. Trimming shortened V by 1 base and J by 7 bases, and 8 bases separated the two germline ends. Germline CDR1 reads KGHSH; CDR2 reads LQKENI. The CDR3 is CASSPRTDQPQHF. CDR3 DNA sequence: TGTGCCAGCTCACCACGGACAGACCAGCCCCAGCATTTT.

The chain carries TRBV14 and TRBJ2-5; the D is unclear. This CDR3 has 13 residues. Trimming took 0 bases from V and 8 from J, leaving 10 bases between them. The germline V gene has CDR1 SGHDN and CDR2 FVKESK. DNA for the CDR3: TGTGCCAGCAGCCAAGATATAATGGGAACCCAGTACTTC. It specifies CASSQDIMGTQYF.

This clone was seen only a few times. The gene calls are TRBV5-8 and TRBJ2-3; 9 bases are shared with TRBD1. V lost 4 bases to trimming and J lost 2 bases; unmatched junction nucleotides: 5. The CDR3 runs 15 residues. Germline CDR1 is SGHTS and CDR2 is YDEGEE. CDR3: CASSAGTGTTDTQYF. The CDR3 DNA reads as TGTGCCAGCAGCGCAGGGACAGGGACCACAGATACGCAGTATTTT. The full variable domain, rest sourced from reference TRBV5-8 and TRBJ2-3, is EAGVTQSPTHLIKTRGQQATLRCSPISGHTSVYWYQQALGLGLQFLLWYDEGEERNRGNFPPRFSGRQFPNYSSELNVNALELEDSALYLCASSAGTGTTDTQYFGPGTRLTVL.

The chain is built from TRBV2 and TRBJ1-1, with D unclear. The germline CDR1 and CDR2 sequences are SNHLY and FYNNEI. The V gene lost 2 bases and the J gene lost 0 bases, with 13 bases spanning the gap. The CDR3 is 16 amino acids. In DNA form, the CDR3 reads TGTGCCAGCAGTGAAAACTCTGGCAGGTTGAACACTGAAGCTTTCTTT. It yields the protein CASSENSGRLNTEAFF. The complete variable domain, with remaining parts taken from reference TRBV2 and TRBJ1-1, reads EPEVTQTPSHQVTQMGQEVILRCVPISNHLYFYWYRQILGQKVEFLVSFYNNEISEKSEIFDDQFSVERPDGSNFTLKIRSTKLEDSAMYFCASSENSGRLNTEAFFGQGTRLTVV.

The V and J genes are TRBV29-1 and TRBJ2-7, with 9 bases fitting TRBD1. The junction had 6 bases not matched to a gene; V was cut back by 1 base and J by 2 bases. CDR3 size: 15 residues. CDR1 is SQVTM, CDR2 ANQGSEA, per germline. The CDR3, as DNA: TGCAGCGTTGAAGTCAACAGGGGGCATGCCTACGAGCAGTACTTC. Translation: CSVEVNRGHAYEQYF.

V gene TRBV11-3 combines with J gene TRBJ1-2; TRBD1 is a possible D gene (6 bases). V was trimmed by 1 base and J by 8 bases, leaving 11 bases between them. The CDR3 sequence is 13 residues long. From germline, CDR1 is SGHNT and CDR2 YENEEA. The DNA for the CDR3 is TGTGCCAGCAGCTTAGGGGCGGGGGCCGGCTACACCTTC. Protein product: CASSLGAGAGYTF. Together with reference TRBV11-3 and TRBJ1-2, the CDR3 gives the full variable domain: EAGVVQSPRYKIIEKKQPVAFWCNPISGHNTLYWYLQNLGQGPELLIRYENEEAVDDSQLPKDRFSAERLKGVDSTLKIQPAELGDSAVYLCASSLGAGAGYTFGSGTRLTVV.

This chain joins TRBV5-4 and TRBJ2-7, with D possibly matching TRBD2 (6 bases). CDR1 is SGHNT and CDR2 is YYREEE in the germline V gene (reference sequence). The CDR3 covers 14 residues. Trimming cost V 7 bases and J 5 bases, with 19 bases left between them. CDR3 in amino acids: CASSGGVTADEQYF. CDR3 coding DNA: TGTGCCAGCTCCGGCGGGGTTACGGCGGACGAGCAGTACTTC.

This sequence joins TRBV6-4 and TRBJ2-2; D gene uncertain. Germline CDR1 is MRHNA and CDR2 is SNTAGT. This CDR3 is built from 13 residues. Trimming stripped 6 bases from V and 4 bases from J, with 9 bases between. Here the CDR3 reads CASRNYLTGELFF. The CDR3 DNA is TGTGCCAGCAGGAACTACCTCACCGGGGAGCTGTTTTTT.

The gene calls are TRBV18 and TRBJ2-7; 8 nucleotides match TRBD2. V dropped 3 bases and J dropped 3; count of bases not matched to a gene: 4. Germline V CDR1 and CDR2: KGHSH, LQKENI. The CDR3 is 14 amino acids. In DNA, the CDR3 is TGTGCCAGCTCACCCGCGGGGGGAAACTACGAGCAGTACTTC. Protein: CASSPAGGNYEQYF.

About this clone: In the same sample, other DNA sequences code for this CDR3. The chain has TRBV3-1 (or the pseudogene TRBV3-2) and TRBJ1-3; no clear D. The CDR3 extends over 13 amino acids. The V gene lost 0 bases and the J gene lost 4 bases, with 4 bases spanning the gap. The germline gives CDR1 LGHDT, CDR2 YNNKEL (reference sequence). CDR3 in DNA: TGTGCCAGCAGCCAAGATCTCGGAAACACCATATATTTT. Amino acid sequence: CASSQDLGNTIYF.

As DNA, the CDR3 is TGTGCGACCGGCGACAGGGCTGAGCAGTTCTTC. The encoded protein is CATGDRAEQFF. This rearrangement joins TRBV25-1 to TRBJ2-1, with 7 positions matching TRBD1. The CDR3 totals 11 residues. CDR1 is MGHDK, CDR2 SYGVNS, per germline.

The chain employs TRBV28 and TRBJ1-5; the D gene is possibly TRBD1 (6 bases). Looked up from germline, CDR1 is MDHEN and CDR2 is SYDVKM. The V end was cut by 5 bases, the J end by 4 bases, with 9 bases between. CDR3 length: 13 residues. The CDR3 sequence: CASSGDKNQPQHF. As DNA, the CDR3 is TGTGCCAGCAGTGGGGACAAAAATCAGCCCCAGCATTTT.

The CDR3 here is CASSNGGAGETQYF. The CDR3 DNA is TGCGCCAGCAGCAACGGGGGGGCAGGCGAGACCCAGTACTTC. The chain is built from TRBV5-1 and TRBJ2-5, with 8 nucleotides matching TRBD2. CDR1 is SGHRS and CDR2 is YFSETQ in the germline V gene. V lost 4 bases to trimming and J lost 5 bases; unmatched junction nucleotides: 7. The length of the CDR3 is 14 residues.

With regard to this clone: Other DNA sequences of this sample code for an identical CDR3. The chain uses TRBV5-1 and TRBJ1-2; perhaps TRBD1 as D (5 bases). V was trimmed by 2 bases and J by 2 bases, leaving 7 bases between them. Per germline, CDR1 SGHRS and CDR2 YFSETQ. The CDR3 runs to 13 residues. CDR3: CASSLGENYGYTF. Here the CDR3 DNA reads TGCGCCAGCAGCTTAGGGGAGAACTATGGCTACACCTTC.

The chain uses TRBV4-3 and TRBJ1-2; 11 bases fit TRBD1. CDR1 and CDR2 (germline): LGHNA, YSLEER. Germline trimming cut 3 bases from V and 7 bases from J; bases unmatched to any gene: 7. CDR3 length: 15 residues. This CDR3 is CASSHPSGTGGGYTF. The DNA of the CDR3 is TGCGCCAGCAGCCACCCATCCGGGACAGGGGGTGGCTACACCTTC.